This TCR beta chain was sequenced for a study of chemoradiotherapy in HPV16-positive cancers (dated by TCRdb to between 2021 and 2023). The study in broad terms: Candidate HPV-specific T-cell clones and common TCR motifs were defined through functional T-cell assays on cells from two HPV16-positive patients. Whether T-cell immunity against the HPV oncoproteins E6 and E7 changes during chemoradiotherapy and whether survival is affected by this immunity were examined in the study. TCR repertoires from 86 patients with HPV-related cancers were then used to track the candidate HPV-specific TCRs and motifs.

With regard to this clone: The antigen this receptor binds is unknown. No base quality values were provided; no much bigger clone lies one nucleotide off.

The CDR3 contains 18 residues, cysteine and phenylalanine counted. Only the CDR3 region is kept as DNA, spanning 54 bases read in frame from base 1. V loses 2 bases of germline sequence and J loses 1 base, and the interval between the two ends is 18 bases. CDR1 and CDR2, per the germline V gene, are MNHNS and SASEGT. The library was built by means of the immunoSEQ multiplex PCR assay. TCRdb carries this immuneACCESS record with in-frame sequences only. Its versions omit some clonotypes, under half of them owing to an unresolved V gene in the studies checked, with the rest unexplained. Here the sample has over 30,000 clones; about 86% occur a single time. The top ten clonotypes cover around 2.3% of the sample. What the study reported, not specific to this receptor: Expansion of candidate HPV-specific clones and E7-related TCR motifs was observed in the tumor microenvironment during treatment, whereas no such expansion was observed for non-HPV-specific T cells. The functional definition of HPV-specific T cells came from only a couple of HPV16-positive patients, and the survival association was reported for HPV16-positive patients. Among HPV16-positive patients, expansion of HPV-responsive T cells during chemoradiotherapy was associated with better recurrence-free survival.

Repertoires were sampled repeatedly over the course of chemoradiotherapy, so clonal expansion could be followed in the tumor microenvironment. In this chain, TRBV6-1 is recombined with TRBJ1-5; TRBD1 might be the D gene, on 6 matching bases. This TCR was sampled from a human donor with HPV-associated anogenital cancer. The material was blood, obtained from a patient who underwent chemoradiotherapy. The DNA sequence reads TGTGCCAGCAGTGAATCCCTATCAGGGGTAATCAGCAATCAGCCCCAGCATTTT. The translation is CASSESLSGVISNQPQHF.